These 27 T cell receptor beta chains originate from one sample sequenced in a study of blood T cell repertoires in COVID-19. Produced via immunoSEQ multiplex PCR; TCRdb's table is partial and in-frame only. In the table there are just under 70,000 clones, roughly 89% of which are singletons. Sequenced input: peripheral blood. The receptors shown here come from a man aged 25 to 40 with acute or convalescent COVID-19.

The chain has TRBV5-1 and TRBJ1-2; no reliable D call. Germline V gene sequence: CDR1 SGHRS, CDR2 YFSETQ. The V and J ends lost 1 base and 8 bases respectively, with 12 bases between them. The CDR3 sequence is 13 residues long. For the CDR3, the DNA is TGCGCCAGCAGCTTGTCCGGACTCAGGGGCTACACCTTC. Its translation: CASSLSGLRGYTF.

V is TRBV11-2 and J is TRBJ2-1, with D possibly being TRBD1 (8 bases). The V and J ends lost 3 bases and 9 bases respectively, with 18 bases between them. Germline V gives CDR1 SGHAT, CDR2 FQNNGV. The CDR3 has 15 residues. In DNA, the CDR3 is TGTGCCAGCAGCTTTAGAACAGGGGGGGTAGGTGAGCAGTTCTTC. This codes for CASSFRTGGVGEQFF.

This clone was observed a few times. The rearrangement joins TRBV7-9 to TRBJ2-1; D call uncertain. V was clipped by 3 bases and J by 1 base, with 10 bases between them. CDR1 is SEHNR, CDR2 FQNEAQ, per germline (reference sequence). This CDR3 region has 15 residues. The CDR3 DNA sequence: TGTGCCAGCAGCTTGGTGCGAACTTCCTACAATGAGCAGTTCTTC. Encoded protein: CASSLVRTSYNEQFF.

J is TRBJ1-1 and V is TRBV27; 8 nucleotides agree with TRBD1. In germline, CDR1 is MNHEY, CDR2 SMNVEV (reference sequence). The CDR3 runs to 17 residues. The V gene end was trimmed by 0 bases and the J gene end by 1 base; junction bases not matched to a gene: 7. DNA of the CDR3: TGTGCCAGCAGTTTATCGTATCAGGGGGCAAGGAACACTGAAGCTTTCTTT. Translating it yields CASSLSYQGARNTEAFF.

The chain is built from TRBV19 and TRBJ1-3; D unresolved. CDR3 size: 12 residues. Trimming cost V 7 bases and J 5 bases, with 9 bases left between them. In germline, CDR1 is LNHDA, CDR2 SQIVND (reference sequence). The CDR3 reads CASTFGRNTIYF. The CDR3 DNA reads TGTGCCAGTACCTTCGGTAGAAACACCATATATTTT.

The chain couples TRBV28 to TRBJ2-2, with 9 bases fitting TRBD1. CDR1 and CDR2 (germline): MDHEN, SYDVKM. The CDR3 loop spans 15 amino acids. V lost 3 bases, J lost 5 bases, and 4 bases stayed unmatched. The CDR3 bases are TGTGCCAGCAGTTTGGGGACAGGGAGGACCGGGGAGCTGTTTTTT. Translating gives CASSLGTGRTGELFF. The full variable domain, its missing parts supplied by reference TRBV28 and TRBJ2-2, is DVKVTQSSRYLVKRTGEKVFLECVQDMDHENMFWYRQDPGLGLRLIYFSYDVKMKEKGDIPEGYSVSREKKERFSLILESASTNQTSMYLCASSLGTGRTGELFFGEGSRLTVL.

CDR3 sequence: CASSVGPQGQYF. DNA for the CDR3: TGTGCCAGCAGTGTCGGCCCTCAGGGGCAGTACTTC. The V gene is TRBV2, the J gene TRBJ2-7, with a tentative D call TRBD1 (5 bases). Germline V gene lookup returns CDR1 SNHLY and CDR2 FYNNEI. There are 12 residues in the CDR3. The ends were cut back, 4 bases at V and 9 bases at J, with 13 bases in the middle.

This clone was observed a handful of times. The chain is built from TRBV6-5 and TRBJ1-5, with 7 positions matching TRBD1. Trimming removed 7 bases from V and 5 bases from J; junction bases left unmatched: 11. CDR1 and CDR2 (germline): MNHEY, SVGAGI. This CDR3 has 15 residues. This chain's CDR3 is CASTNLGTAHQPQHF. The CDR3 region has the DNA TGTGCCAGCACCAATCTGGGGACAGCCCATCAGCCCCAGCATTTT.

The J gene is TRBJ1-3, the V gene TRBV14; D unresolved. The V end was cut by 0 bases, the J end by 7 bases, with 19 bases between. CDR3 length: 17 amino acids. Germline-derived CDR1 and CDR2 are SGHDN and FVKESK. CDR3 amino acids: CASSQDRNFLGVNTIYF. CDR3 bases: TGTGCCAGCAGCCAAGATCGGAACTTCCTCGGGGTTAACACCATATATTTT.

The CDR3 coding sequence is TGCAGCGTTGTTGGCAGGGGAACCTACGAGCAGTACTTC. This gives the protein CSVVGRGTYEQYF. The gene calls are TRBV29-1 and TRBJ2-7; D perhaps matches TRBD1 (6 bases). The V end lost 4 bases, the J end lost 2 bases, and 12 bases lay between the germline ends. Germline V gene data show CDR1 as SQVTM and CDR2 as ANQGSEA. The length of the CDR3 is 13 residues.

The chain uses TRBV28 and TRBJ1-2; 8 bases match TRBD1. CDR1 and CDR2 from the germline V gene are MDHEN and SYDVKM. There are 13 residues in the CDR3. The V segment lost 8 bases and the J segment 1 base; nucleotides outside the gene matches: 3. Written as DNA, the CDR3 is TGTGCCAGCTGCACAGGGGGTAACTATGGCTACACCTTC. As protein: CASCTGGNYGYTF.

In its sample, this clone was seen once. The V and J genes are TRBV11-2 and TRBJ2-3, with D possibly matching TRBD1 (5 bases). The V gene lost 5 bases and the J gene lost 2 bases, with 17 bases spanning the gap. The CDR3 length is 16 residues. Germline V CDR1 and CDR2: SGHAT, FQNNGV. The CDR3 sequence: CASSQGRLYDTDTQYF. The CDR3 DNA reads TGTGCCAGCAGCCAGGGTAGGCTTTATGACACAGATACGCAGTATTTT. The whole variable domain, remainder taken from reference TRBV11-2 and TRBJ2-3, is EAGVAQSPRYKIIEKRQSVAFWCNPISGHATLYWYQQILGQGPKLLIQFQNNGVVDDSQLPKDRFSAERLKGVDSTLKIQPAKLEDSAVYLCASSQGRLYDTDTQYFGPGTRLTVL.

This sequence joins TRBV3-1 (or the pseudogene TRBV3-2) and TRBJ2-6, with D perhaps matching TRBD1 (5 bases). Germline V gene data show CDR1 as LGHDT and CDR2 as YNNKEL (reference sequence). V gave up 7 bases and J gave up 0 bases, with 13 bases separating them. The length of the CDR3 is 16 residues. CDR3 sequence (DNA): TGTGCCAGCACCCCGGGTGACAGCTCTGGGGCCAACGTCCTGACTTTC. Translation gives CASTPGDSSGANVLTF.

As DNA, the CDR3 is TGTGCCAGCAGTGTTCTAGCGGGAGGGCCTTACGAGCAGTACTTC. Translated: CASSVLAGGPYEQYF. This chain joins TRBV6-4 and TRBJ2-7; 12 bases are shared with TRBD2. Looked up from germline, CDR1 is MRHNA and CDR2 is SNTAGT. This CDR3 region has 15 residues. The V segment lost 4 bases and the J segment 4 bases; nucleotides outside the gene matches: 5.

This clone was detected once. This chain joins TRBV4-1 and TRBJ2-7; TRBD2 might be the D (6 bases). Germline CDR1 reads MGHRA; CDR2 reads YSYEKL. The CDR3 is 15 residues long. V gave up 2 bases and J gave up 6 bases, with 17 bases separating them. This CDR3 reads CASSQRGGTPPEQYF. The DNA for the CDR3 is TGCGCCAGCAGCCAAAGGGGCGGGACTCCGCCCGAGCAGTACTTC.

This clone was seen just once. The gene calls are TRBV2 and TRBJ1-1; 7 nucleotides line up with TRBD1. The germline V gene has CDR1 SNHLY and CDR2 FYNNEI. The CDR3 covers 15 residues. Trimming at V came to 9 bases and at J to 5 bases, leaving 15 bases not matched to a gene. The CDR3 loop is CASTPQGTATTEAFF. CDR3 in DNA: TGTGCCAGTACCCCCCAAGGGACAGCGACTACTGAAGCTTTCTTT.

The chain uses TRBV20-1 and TRBJ2-1; the D gene is possibly TRBD2 (6 bases). Germline V gene data show CDR1 as DFQATT and CDR2 as SNEGSKA (reference sequence). This CDR3 comprises 11 residues. The CDR3 DNA follows: TGCGGGGGGTTAGGGTACAATGAGCAGTTCTTC. Translation: CGGLGYNEQFF.

CDR3 region: CASSLGGGSPLHF. The CDR3, as DNA: TGTGCCAGCAGTTTAGGCGGGGGATCACCCCTCCACTTT. The gene calls are TRBV12-3 or TRBV12-4 and TRBJ1-6; D might be TRBD1 (5 bases). The length of the CDR3 is 13 residues. The V and J ends lost 1 base and 10 bases respectively, with 8 bases between them.

The rearrangement links TRBV7-9 to TRBJ1-3; no clear D gene. This CDR3 has 13 amino acids. V lost 4 bases and J 4 bases, leaving 8 bases between the germline ends. The germline V gene has CDR1 SEHNR and CDR2 FQNEAQ (reference sequence). Written as DNA, the CDR3 is TGTGCCAGCAGCTCGATGAGGGGAAACACCATATATTTT. Its translation: CASSSMRGNTIYF.

The rearrangement uses TRBV27 and TRBJ2-2; 7 bases align to TRBD2. The germline CDR1 and CDR2 sequences are MNHEY and SMNVEV (reference sequence). This CDR3 has 14 residues. J was trimmed by 6 bases and V by 2 bases; bases with no gene match: 3. DNA of the CDR3: TGTGCCAGCAGTTTACGACGGGAGGCCGGGGAGCTGTTTTTT. Its protein is CASSLRREAGELFF.

CDR3: CASSSGLAVNNEQFF. Written as DNA, the CDR3 is TGTGCCAGCAGTTCGGGACTAGCGGTGAACAATGAGCAGTTCTTC. The chain employs TRBV27 and TRBJ2-1; 11 positions match TRBD2. Germline CDR1 MNHEY, CDR2 SMNVEV (reference sequence). V trimming: 4 bases; J trimming: 5 bases; junction bases outside the gene matches: 4. CDR3 length: 15 residues.

The chain joins TRBV6-5 to TRBJ2-1; TRBD2 aligns across 12 bases. CDR1 MNHEY and CDR2 SVGAGI come from the germline V gene. The CDR3 length is 15 residues. V was clipped by 6 bases and J by 6 bases; unmatched bases: 6. CDR3 DNA sequence: TGTGCCAGCAGCCCACTAGCGGGAGGAATCAATGAGCAGTTCTTC. This translates into CASSPLAGGINEQFF.

This chain uses TRBV15 with TRBJ1-4; D may be TRBD1 (5 bases). There are 13 residues in the CDR3. Trimming shortened V by 0 bases and J by 8 bases, and 7 bases separated the two germline ends. The germline V gene has CDR1 LNHNV and CDR2 YYDKDF (reference sequence). Here the CDR3 reads CATSRDRGEKLFF. The CDR3 DNA reads TGTGCCACCAGCAGAGATCGGGGGGAAAAACTGTTTTTT.

CDR3 sequence (DNA): TGTGCCACCACTAGGTCGGGCACCGGGGAGCTGTTTTTT. It codes for CATTRSGTGELFF. The chain employs TRBV19 and TRBJ2-2; D is perhaps TRBD2 (5 bases). This CDR3 contains 13 residues. Looked up from germline, CDR1 is LNHDA and CDR2 is SQIVND (reference sequence). Trimming cost V 10 bases and J 4 bases, with 13 bases left between them.

The rearrangement links TRBV19 to TRBJ1-1, with 7 bases identical to TRBD1. V lost 5 bases and J lost 0; bases outside the gene matches: 12. The CDR3 has 17 residues. From germline, CDR1 is LNHDA and CDR2 SQIVND (reference sequence). The CDR3 protein is CASSPSHRDSLNTEAFF. For the CDR3, the DNA is TGTGCCAGTAGTCCGAGCCACCGGGACAGCTTGAACACTGAAGCTTTCTTT.

This clone has a single count. The V call is TRBV4-1, the J call TRBJ2-7; D ambiguous. This CDR3 contains 16 residues. Germline-derived CDR1 and CDR2 are MGHRA and YSYEKL. Trimming cost V 3 bases and J 6 bases, with 21 bases left between them. CDR3 bases: TGCGCCAGCAGCCAGACCCCGCCGCCAACTGAGGCCGAGCAGTACTTC. Its protein product is CASSQTPPPTEAEQYF.

This chain uses TRBV10-1 with TRBJ2-7; 9 bases fit TRBD2. Germline-derived CDR1 and CDR2 are WNHNN and SYGVQD (reference sequence). The ends lost 3 bases at V and 2 bases at J; junction bases unmatched: 5. This CDR3 region has 15 residues. CDR3 protein: CASSEGASGAYEQYF. The CDR3 DNA is TGCGCCAGCAGTGAAGGGGCTAGCGGGGCCTACGAGCAGTACTTC.